A selection of T cell receptor beta chains follows, all from one sample in a study of T-cell reconstitution after alpha-beta-depleted transplantation in children. Via MiXCR, TCRdb re-called the PCR reads, giving one row per CDR3 protein. Of about 300,000 distinct CDR3 sequences detected, around 9.1% appear once; the ten largest clones hold just under 7.5%. The sample was PBMCs, taken before TCRalphabeta/CD19-depleted stem cell transplant. The receptors here all came from a boy under three years old with acute myeloid leukemia, due to receive a stem cell transplant. Each CDR3 is given with its conserved first and last residue. Fields, in order: V gene, clone size, D gene, J gene, CDR3 DNA, CDR3 protein. D genes are given only for firm matches. Expanded clones get a size class; other rows say once, few or many, or leave the size out.

v_gene: TRBV7-3; abundance: many; d_gene: TRBD2; j_gene: TRBJ2-3; CDR3nt: TGTGCCAGCAGCTTAGGTTCGCTAGCGGGAGGAGGGACGCAGTATTTT; CDR3aa: CASSLGSLAGGGTQYF
v_gene: TRBV7-3; abundance: many; d_gene: .; j_gene: TRBJ1-2; CDR3nt: TGTGCCAGCAGCTTAACAGGGGGCTATGGCTACACCTTC; CDR3aa: CASSLTGGYGYTF
v_gene: TRBV6-5; abundance: .; d_gene: TRBD1; j_gene: TRBJ1-6; CDR3nt: TGTGCCAGCAGTTACGGGACAGGGATAAGGTCACCCCTCCACTTT; CDR3aa: CASSYGTGIRSPLHF
v_gene: TRBV5-1; abundance: many; d_gene: .; j_gene: TRBJ2-3; CDR3nt: TGCGCCAGCAGCTTACAGGAAGATACGCAGTATTTT; CDR3aa: CASSLQEDTQYF
v_gene: TRBV20-1; abundance: many; d_gene: .; j_gene: TRBJ2-5; CDR3nt: TGCAGTGCTGGGAGTCAGCGGGTCGAGACCCAGTACTTC; CDR3aa: CSAGSQRVETQYF
v_gene: TRBV5-1; abundance: many; d_gene: .; j_gene: TRBJ1-2; CDR3nt: TGCGCCAGCAGCCTATCCCAGGGAGTCTATGGCTACACCTTC; CDR3aa: CASSLSQGVYGYTF
v_gene: TRBV21-1; abundance: .; d_gene: .; j_gene: TRBJ2-5; CDR3nt: TGTGCCAGCAGCGGGGGTCCGCGCGGGACGCAAGAGACCCAGTACTTC; CDR3aa: CASSGGPRGTQETQYF
v_gene: TRBV6-2/TRBV6-3; abundance: .; d_gene: .; j_gene: TRBJ2-5; CDR3nt: TGTGCCAGCAGTTACTTCGGTGGGAGTCAAGAGACCCAGTACTTC; CDR3aa: CASSYFGGSQETQYF
v_gene: TRBV7-2; abundance: many; d_gene: TRBD2; j_gene: TRBJ2-7; CDR3nt: TGTGCCAGCAGCTTAAGCGGGGGGGAGGCGACCGAGCAGTACTTC; CDR3aa: CASSLSGGEATEQYF
v_gene: TRBV6-1; abundance: .; d_gene: .; j_gene: TRBJ2-2; CDR3nt: TGTGCCAGCAGGGGACTGAACACCGGGGAGCTGTTTTTT; CDR3aa: CASRGLNTGELFF
v_gene: TRBV3-1; abundance: .; d_gene: TRBD1; j_gene: TRBJ1-6; CDR3nt: TGTGCCAGCAGCCCCGACAGGGGGAGGAATTCACCCCTCCACTTT; CDR3aa: CASSPDRGRNSPLHF
v_gene: TRBV5-6; abundance: few; d_gene: .; j_gene: TRBJ2-7; CDR3nt: TGTGCCAGCAGCCCCAACCCCTCAGGGGGGTACGAGCAGTACTTC; CDR3aa: CASSPNPSGGYEQYF
v_gene: TRBV27; abundance: .; d_gene: TRBD1; j_gene: TRBJ2-7; CDR3nt: TGTGCCAGCAGTTCTCGGACAGGGAGAACCTACGAGCAGTACTTC; CDR3aa: CASSSRTGRTYEQYF
v_gene: TRBV2; abundance: .; d_gene: TRBD2; j_gene: TRBJ2-1; CDR3nt: TGTGCCAGCAGTCTTCAAGGGGCTAGCGGGTATGAGCAGTTCTTC; CDR3aa: CASSLQGASGYEQFF
v_gene: TRBV7-8; abundance: many; d_gene: TRBD1; j_gene: TRBJ1-1; CDR3nt: TGTGCCAGCAGCCGGGACAGGGACACTGAAGCTTTCTTT; CDR3aa: CASSRDRDTEAFF
v_gene: TRBV5-1; abundance: many; d_gene: .; j_gene: TRBJ2-7; CDR3nt: TGCGCCAGCAGCTTAAGTCCCGGGACTCAAGCCTACGAGCAGTACTTC; CDR3aa: CASSLSPGTQAYEQYF
v_gene: TRBV20-1; abundance: many; d_gene: TRBD2; j_gene: TRBJ2-7; CDR3nt: TGCAGTGCTAGAGATGTCCTAGCGGGGGTGGCCTACGAGCAGTACTTC; CDR3aa: CSARDVLAGVAYEQYF
v_gene: TRBV28; abundance: few; d_gene: .; j_gene: TRBJ1-5; CDR3nt: TGTGCCAGCAGGGGGACTCAGCCCCAGCATTTT; CDR3aa: CASRGTQPQHF
v_gene: TRBV28; abundance: few; d_gene: TRBD1; j_gene: TRBJ2-7; CDR3nt: TGTGCCAGCAGTTTATCCCTCCAGGGGGCCAGCTACGAGCAGTACTTC; CDR3aa: CASSLSLQGASYEQYF
v_gene: TRBV20-1; abundance: .; d_gene: TRBD2; j_gene: TRBJ2-3; CDR3nt: TGCAGTGCTAGACCGGGGGGGCTAGGTACAGATACGCAGTATTTT; CDR3aa: CSARPGGLGTDTQYF
v_gene: TRBV5-6; abundance: many; d_gene: .; j_gene: TRBJ2-7; CDR3nt: TGTGCCAGCAGCTCCGTGGGAGGGGGCTACGAGCAGTACTTC; CDR3aa: CASSSVGGGYEQYF
v_gene: TRBV5-1; abundance: many; d_gene: .; j_gene: TRBJ2-2; CDR3nt: TGCGCCAGCAGCTTGGGCCGGGCGACCGGGGAGCTGTTTTTT; CDR3aa: CASSLGRATGELFF
v_gene: TRBV28; abundance: many; d_gene: .; j_gene: TRBJ1-5; CDR3nt: TGTGCCAGCAGTTTAATATGGGGCAGGCAGCCCCAGCATTTT; CDR3aa: CASSLIWGRQPQHF
v_gene: TRBV11-2; abundance: many; d_gene: .; j_gene: TRBJ2-7; CDR3nt: TGTGCCAGCAGCTTAGGGGGCATGCCCTGGACCTACGAGCAGTACTTC; CDR3aa: CASSLGGMPWTYEQYF
v_gene: TRBV7-9; abundance: many; d_gene: TRBD2; j_gene: TRBJ2-4; CDR3nt: TGTGCCAGCAGCTCCCCCCCGCAACGGGGGGGCGAAAACATTCAGTACTTC; CDR3aa: CASSSPPQRGGENIQYF
v_gene: TRBV4-1; abundance: few; d_gene: TRBD2; j_gene: TRBJ2-3; CDR3nt: TGCGCCAGCAGCCGCGGGGGAATTGGGTTCAATACGCAGTATTTT; CDR3aa: CASSRGGIGFNTQYF
v_gene: TRBV19; abundance: .; d_gene: TRBD1; j_gene: TRBJ2-2; CDR3nt: TGTGCCCTTAGCCCGACAGGGGGGACCGGGGAGCTGTTTTTT; CDR3aa: CALSPTGGTGELFF
v_gene: TRBV2; abundance: many; d_gene: TRBD1; j_gene: TRBJ1-3; CDR3nt: TGTGCCAACCGACAGGGCTCTGGAAACACCATATATTTT; CDR3aa: CANRQGSGNTIYF
v_gene: TRBV7-3; abundance: many; d_gene: .; j_gene: TRBJ2-2; CDR3nt: TGTGCCAGCAGCACGGACAGTTACACCGGGGAGCTGTTTTTT; CDR3aa: CASSTDSYTGELFF
v_gene: TRBV4-3; abundance: many; d_gene: TRBD2; j_gene: TRBJ2-1; CDR3nt: TGCGCCAGCAGCCAAGAAGGGGTGGCTAGCGGGAGCTCCTACAATGAGCAGTTCTTC; CDR3aa: CASSQEGVASGSSYNEQFF
v_gene: TRBV3-1; abundance: many; d_gene: TRBD1; j_gene: TRBJ2-3; CDR3nt: TGTGCCAGCAGCCAAAGGACAGGGCTCACAGATACGCAGTATTTT; CDR3aa: CASSQRTGLTDTQYF
v_gene: TRBV4-3; abundance: many; d_gene: TRBD2; j_gene: TRBJ2-1; CDR3nt: TGCGCCAGCAGCCAAAGGCCCATCCGGGAGGTTTCCTACAATGAGCAGTTCTTC; CDR3aa: CASSQRPIREVSYNEQFF
v_gene: TRBV24-1; abundance: many; d_gene: .; j_gene: TRBJ2-3; CDR3nt: TGTGCCACCAGTCCCTTGGAGGTTGGCACAGATACGCAGTATTTT; CDR3aa: CATSPLEVGTDTQYF
v_gene: TRBV12-3/TRBV12-4; abundance: many; d_gene: .; j_gene: TRBJ2-3; CDR3nt: TGTGCCAGCAGTTTCCCTCACTTGGATACGCAGTATTTT; CDR3aa: CASSFPHLDTQYF
v_gene: TRBV5-1; abundance: many; d_gene: TRBD1; j_gene: TRBJ1-5; CDR3nt: TGCGCCAGCAGCTTGCTCCCAGGGGGACGCAATCAGCCCCAGCATTTT; CDR3aa: CASSLLPGGRNQPQHF
v_gene: TRBV12-3/TRBV12-4; abundance: many; d_gene: .; j_gene: TRBJ2-1; CDR3nt: TGTGCCAGCAGTTCCTTCTACAATGAGCAGTTCTTC; CDR3aa: CASSSFYNEQFF
v_gene: TRBV6-6; abundance: many; d_gene: .; j_gene: TRBJ1-1; CDR3nt: TGTGCCAGCAGTTACTCGGGGGCGCAAGCTTTCTTT; CDR3aa: CASSYSGAQAFF
v_gene: TRBV12-5; abundance: few; d_gene: .; j_gene: TRBJ2-2; CDR3nt: TGTGCTAGTGGTTTGCCCCGGCAGGGGACCGGGGAGCTGTTTTTT; CDR3aa: CASGLPRQGTGELFF
v_gene: TRBV30; abundance: .; d_gene: .; j_gene: TRBJ2-1; CDR3nt: TGTGCCTGGAGTGGTGGCGGTGACCAGTTCTTC; CDR3aa: CAWSGGGDQFF
v_gene: TRBV15; abundance: many; d_gene: .; j_gene: TRBJ1-2; CDR3nt: TGTGCCACCAGCAGAGACACCAGGGGCAGCTACACCTTC; CDR3aa: CATSRDTRGSYTF
v_gene: TRBV5-1; abundance: many; d_gene: TRBD1; j_gene: TRBJ2-1; CDR3nt: TGCGCCACCCCTACTCTGAGGGGGCCCAGCTCCTACAATGAGCAGTTCTTC; CDR3aa: CATPTLRGPSSYNEQFF
v_gene: TRBV5-1; abundance: many; d_gene: TRBD1; j_gene: TRBJ1-1; CDR3nt: TGCGCCAGCAGCCGGGACAGGTGGAACACTGAAGCTTTCTTT; CDR3aa: CASSRDRWNTEAFF
v_gene: TRBV10-3; abundance: .; d_gene: TRBD1; j_gene: TRBJ2-7; CDR3nt: TGTGCCGTCTCCGGGACAGGGGGATACGAGCAGTACTTC; CDR3aa: CAVSGTGGYEQYF
v_gene: TRBV20-1; abundance: many; d_gene: TRBD2; j_gene: TRBJ2-3; CDR3nt: TGCAGTGCTCCAAGACTAGCGGGGAACACAGATACGCAGTATTTT; CDR3aa: CSAPRLAGNTDTQYF
v_gene: TRBV4-2; abundance: many; d_gene: .; j_gene: TRBJ2-7; CDR3nt: TGTGCCAGCAGCTCCCGGGACAAGTACGAGCAGTACTTC; CDR3aa: CASSSRDKYEQYF
v_gene: TRBV7-2; abundance: many; d_gene: TRBD2; j_gene: TRBJ2-1; CDR3nt: TGTGCCAGCAGCTTAGCGGGGGCCAGGCTAGCGGGGTACAATGAGCAGTTCTTC; CDR3aa: CASSLAGARLAGYNEQFF
v_gene: TRBV20-1; abundance: few; d_gene: .; j_gene: TRBJ1-4; CDR3nt: TGCAGTCTAATAGGACAGTCTAATGAAAAACTGTTTTTT; CDR3aa: CSLIGQSNEKLFF
v_gene: TRBV9; abundance: many; d_gene: .; j_gene: TRBJ2-1; CDR3nt: TGTGCCAGCAGCGTAGTGGGGAGGAGCTCCTACAATGAGCAGTTCTTC; CDR3aa: CASSVVGRSSYNEQFF
v_gene: TRBV5-4; abundance: .; d_gene: TRBD1; j_gene: TRBJ2-7; CDR3nt: TGTGCCAGCAGCTTACCGGGACAGGTTGATTACGAGCAGTACTTC; CDR3aa: CASSLPGQVDYEQYF